This T cell receptor beta chain came from a study of Ad26.COV2.S vaccination and SARS-CoV-2 variants. Treatment defined: over 15 received Ad26.COV2.S at low or high dose, single or two shots; 5 received placebo; per-sample allocation not given. Collection of the samples took place on day 63 after the first injection of vaccine or placebo. Clones were read by immunoSEQ multiplex PCR, and TCRdb kept only the in-frame ones, dropping some. The sample contains about 320,000 clones, 75% to 90% of which appear only once. The V and J ends lost 4 bases and 4 bases, in that order; junction bases with no gene match: 8. This CDR3 has 16 residues. Germline CDR1 SGDLS, CDR2 YYNGEE.

The specimen comprised peripheral blood, sampled in a trial of Ad26.COV2.S vaccine versus placebo. The chain uses TRBV9 and TRBJ2-1; 10 bases match TRBD2. This receptor was taken from a person aged 18-65 years who received the Ad26.COV2.S COVID-19 vaccine or a placebo. CDR3 amino acids: CASSSQREGNYNEQFF. In DNA, the CDR3 is TGTGCCAGCAGCTCGCAGCGGGAGGGGAATTACAATGAGCAGTTCTTC.